This T cell receptor beta chain derives from a study of blood T cell repertoires in COVID-19. Repertoires were generated with immunoSEQ multiplex PCR, while TCRdb's copy carries only in-frame clones and drops some. The sample lists about 670,000 clones; 90% were seen once. Sequenced material: peripheral blood. This clonotype was sampled from a woman aged 18 to 35 with acute or convalescent COVID-19.

The CDR3 loop reads CATSDPGQGEVNEQFF. CDR3 DNA: TGTGCCACCAGTGACCCTGGACAGGGGGAGGTCAATGAGCAGTTCTTC. The V and J genes are TRBV24-1 and TRBJ2-1; 10 bases fit TRBD1. Losses at the gene ends were 4 bases for V and 6 bases for J; bases not matched to a gene: 8. The germline gives CDR1 KGHDR, CDR2 SFDVKD. This CDR3 contains 16 residues.